The rows below give T cell receptor beta chains drawn from one sample of a study of shared clonotypes between healthy human individuals. Some clones are missing from TCRdb's copy, which holds only in-frame ones; the method was immunoSEQ multiplex PCR. The sample yields some 550,000 clones, approximately 97% seen once. The sequenced sample was naive CD4+ T cells sorted from blood. These receptors originate from a woman younger than 45 in good health. CDR3s include the opening cysteine and the closing phenylalanine or tryptophan. Fields, in order: clone size, V gene, D gene, J gene, CDR3 length, CDR3 protein, CDR3 DNA. D genes are given only for firm matches. Where a row states a size, it is once, few, many or the class of an expanded clone; other rows omit it.

size: -
V: TRBV28
D: -
J: TRBJ2-4
length: 15
CDR3: CASSSQVGAKNIQYF
DNA: TGTGCCAGCAGTTCCCAGGTCGGAGCCAAAAACATTCAGTACTTC

size: -
V: TRBV2
D: TRBD1
J: TRBJ1-2
length: 13
CDR3: CASNLQGMGGYTF
DNA: TGTGCCAGCAATTTACAGGGGATGGGTGGCTACACCTTC

size: -
V: TRBV27
D: -
J: TRBJ2-7
length: 14
CDR3: CASSLWLAGGEQYF
DNA: TGTGCCAGCAGTCTATGGCTTGCCGGGGGCGAGCAGTACTTC

size: -
V: TRBV19
D: TRBD1
J: TRBJ2-2
length: 14
CDR3: CASRGQGNTGELFF
DNA: TGTGCCAGCAGGGGACAGGGGAACACCGGGGAGCTGTTTTTT

size: -
V: TRBV27
D: TRBD2
J: TRBJ2-2
length: 21
CDR3: CASSRWMFEREGRFMAGELFF
DNA: TGTGCCAGCAGCCGCTGGATGTTCGAGCGGGAGGGCCGGTTTATGGCCGGGGAGCTGTTTTTT

size: -
V: TRBV6-6
D: -
J: TRBJ2-4
length: 11
CDR3: CASHSPNIQYF
DNA: TGTGCCAGCCATTCCCCAAACATTCAGTACTTC

size: -
V: TRBV6-5
D: -
J: TRBJ1-3
length: 13
CDR3: CASSPVAGNTIYF
DNA: TGTGCCAGCAGTCCCGTTGCTGGAAACACCATATATTTT

size: -
V: TRBV19
D: TRBD2
J: TRBJ2-7
length: 15
CDR3: CASSGAGGISHEQYF
DNA: TGTGCCAGTAGCGGGGCGGGGGGCATATCCCACGAGCAGTACTTC

size: -
V: TRBV2
D: TRBD1
J: TRBJ1-2
length: 14
CDR3: CASSGGTGIYGYTF
DNA: TGTGCCAGCAGTGGCGGGACAGGAATTTATGGCTACACCTTC

size: once
V: TRBV18
D: -
J: TRBJ2-7
length: 11
CDR3: CASSLLYEQYF
DNA: TGTGCCAGCTCACTACTTTACGAGCAGTACTTC

size: once
V: TRBV7-2
D: -
J: TRBJ1-1
length: 15
CDR3: CASSAIVGAQPEAFF
DNA: TGTGCCAGCAGCGCCATCGTGGGGGCCCAGCCTGAAGCTTTCTTT

size: -
V: TRBV5-1
D: TRBD2
J: TRBJ2-7
length: 14
CDR3: CASSLEGLAYEQYF
DNA: TGCGCCAGCAGCTTGGAGGGACTAGCTTACGAGCAGTACTTC

size: -
V: TRBV28
D: -
J: TRBJ1-1
length: 13
CDR3: CASSLRRFAEAFF
DNA: TGTGCCAGCAGTTTAAGGCGTTTCGCTGAAGCTTTCTTT

size: -
V: TRBV7-9
D: -
J: TRBJ2-3
length: 16
CDR3: CASSSDLLFGTDTQYF
DNA: TGTGCCAGCAGCTCGGACTTATTGTTTGGCACAGATACGCAGTATTTT

size: -
V: TRBV7-9
D: -
J: TRBJ2-3
length: 12
CDR3: CASSFGPDTQYF
DNA: TGTGCCAGCAGCTTCGGGCCAGATACGCAGTATTTT

size: -
V: TRBV10-3
D: -
J: TRBJ1-4
length: 15
CDR3: CAISEATVLRPKLFF
DNA: TGTGCCATCAGTGAGGCGACAGTCCTCCGCCCCAAACTGTTTTTT

size: -
V: TRBV15
D: -
J: TRBJ1-3
length: 15
CDR3: CATSRDFGVGNTIYF
DNA: TGTGCCACCAGCAGAGACTTTGGGGTAGGAAACACCATATATTTT

size: once
V: TRBV19
D: TRBD1
J: TRBJ1-4
length: 18
CDR3: CASSMGPGQGATNEKLFF
DNA: TGTGCCAGTAGCATGGGGCCGGGACAGGGGGCAACTAATGAAAAACTGTTTTTT

size: once
V: TRBV9
D: TRBD1
J: TRBJ1-3
length: 19
CDR3: CASSPSGTGGVSSGNTIYF
DNA: TGTGCCAGCAGCCCCTCCGGGACAGGGGGCGTAAGTTCTGGAAACACCATATATTTT

size: -
V: TRBV10-2
D: -
J: TRBJ2-5
length: 16
CDR3: CASSESRGSRQETQYF
DNA: TGCGCCAGCAGTGAGTCTCGGGGGAGCCGGCAAGAGACCCAGTACTTC

size: -
V: TRBV5-1
D: TRBD2
J: TRBJ2-7
length: 15
CDR3: CASSLGLAASYEQYF
DNA: TGCGCCAGCAGCTTGGGGCTAGCGGCCTCCTACGAGCAGTACTTC

size: -
V: TRBV28
D: -
J: TRBJ1-1
length: 13
CDR3: CAGLRKLGREAFF
DNA: TGTGCCGGCCTCCGGAAGTTGGGTAGGGAAGCTTTCTTT

size: -
V: TRBV6-6
D: -
J: TRBJ2-1
length: 13
CDR3: CAGRTGPYNEQFF
DNA: TGTGCCGGACGGACGGGACCGTACAATGAGCAGTTCTTC